These 2 T cell receptor beta chains came from one sample sequenced in a study of CD8 T cells in Susac syndrome. The RNA input was about 0.45 to 1 ug, and it was reverse transcribed with random hexamers. TCRdb redid the calling of the immunoSEQ multiplex PCR reads with MiXCR, one entry per CDR3 protein. The repertoire holds around 95,000 distinct CDR3 sequences, with about 95% as singletons. The sequencing input was CD8+ T cells from PBMCs. These receptors were collected from a human donor with Susac syndrome.

The chain carries TRBV4-1 and TRBJ2-5; weak D call: TRBD2 (6 bases). Trimming removed 4 bases from V and 5 bases from J, with 20 bases in between. The V gene's germline CDR1 is MGHRA and CDR2 YSYEKL. The CDR3 is 16 residues long. The CDR3, as DNA: TGCGCCAGCAGCCGGGGGGAAATAGCGGTTGGGGAGACCCAGTACTTC. Amino acid sequence: CASSRGEIAVGETQYF.

This chain links TRBV5-1 with TRBJ2-1; 10 bases agree with TRBD2. Germline V gene lookup returns CDR1 SGHRS and CDR2 YFSETQ. This CDR3 spans 14 amino acids. After removal of 2 bases from V and 9 bases from J, the junction contained 5 bases not matched to a gene. The CDR3 is CASSLAGGLGEQFF. The CDR3, as DNA: TGCGCCAGCAGCTTAGCGGGAGGGCTGGGTGAGCAGTTCTTC.